The 27 T cell receptor beta chains presented below share a single source sample, sequenced in a study of early T cells in non-severe SARS-CoV-2 infection. TCRdb called the 5' RACE reads again in MiXCR, with one record for every CDR3 protein. The sample gives 40,000 to 65,000 distinct CDR3 sequences, approximately 8% of which show up once; around 9.4% is in the top ten. Sequenced input: whole blood. The receptors here all came from an adult who was a healthcare worker with PCR-confirmed SARS-CoV-2 infection or an uninfected control (not recorded which).

The rearrangement joins TRBV19 to TRBJ2-3, with D tentatively TRBD2 (5 bases). Germline V CDR1 and CDR2: LNHDA, SQIVND (reference sequence). The ends were cut back, 0 bases at V and 3 bases at J, with 22 bases in the middle. The CDR3 loop spans 19 amino acids. CDR3: CASSIDWVGDGPGTDTQYF. The CDR3 nucleotides are TGTGCCAGTAGTATAGATTGGGTCGGGGATGGCCCCGGGACAGATACGCAGTATTTT.

This clonotype was found a few times. The chain links TRBV20-1 to TRBJ2-7, with 12 bases lining up with TRBD2. This CDR3 contains 18 residues. CDR1 and CDR2 (germline): DFQATT, SNEGSKA (reference sequence). With V trimmed by 0 bases and J by 3 bases, 12 bases remained unmatched. The CDR3: CSARDKRSGLAGRYEQYF. In nucleotides, the CDR3 is TGCAGTGCTAGAGATAAGAGGTCGGGACTAGCGGGCCGCTACGAGCAGTACTTC.

This clonotype was detected ten times or more. The chain links TRBV11-3 to TRBJ2-1, with D tentatively TRBD2 (5 bases). Trimming shortened V by 4 bases and J by 4 bases, and 11 bases separated the two germline ends. The CDR3 consists of 14 residues. The germline V gene has CDR1 SGHNT and CDR2 YENEEA. As DNA, the CDR3 is TGTGCCAGCAGCTCCGGACGCGGGTACAATGAGCAGTTCTTC. It encodes CASSSGRGYNEQFF.

This clonotype was observed a few times. The V call is TRBV7-9, the J call TRBJ2-1; the match to TRBD2 covers 8 bases. The V and J ends lost 4 bases and 7 bases, in that order; junction bases with no gene match: 9. The CDR3 has 15 residues. Germline V lookup: CDR1 SEHNR, CDR2 FQNEAQ (reference sequence). The CDR3 sequence: CASSSAGTRGNEQFF. CDR3 coding DNA: TGTGCCAGCAGCTCAGCCGGGACTAGAGGGAATGAGCAGTTCTTC.

To note about this clonotype: Being one base from a much bigger clone, this may be a read error. Since no conserved phenylalanine or tryptophan closes the CDR3, a read error is the likely cause. The CDR3 region has the DNA TGTGCCAGCAGCTTTGGGGCCTCATACAATGAGCAGTTCCTC. Translating gives CASSFGASYNEQFL. V gene TRBV7-9 combines with J gene TRBJ2-1; TRBD1 is a possible D gene (5 bases). This CDR3 is built from 14 residues. The germline V and J ends were trimmed by 3 bases and 4 bases, with 10 bases remaining between them. The germline CDR1 and CDR2 sequences are SEHNR and FQNEAQ (reference sequence).

The gene calls are TRBV29-1 and TRBJ2-3; D gene unclear. V was clipped by 7 bases and J by 0 bases, with 11 bases between them. Germline CDR1 is SQVTM and CDR2 is ANQGSEA. The CDR3 runs to 13 residues. The DNA of the CDR3 is TGCAGCGCCGAGAGCTACAGCACAGATACGCAGTATTTT. Residues: CSAESYSTDTQYF.

V and J are TRBV2 and TRBJ2-4; 11 nucleotides match TRBD2. J lost 4 bases, V lost 6 bases, and 11 bases had no gene match. CDR3 length: 17 residues. CDR1 and CDR2 from the germline V gene are SNHLY and FYNNEI. The CDR3 loop reads CASRESGTSGGKNIQYF. As DNA, the CDR3 is TGTGCCAGCAGGGAGTCCGGGACTAGCGGTGGGAAAAACATTCAGTACTTC.

The gene calls are TRBV25-1 and TRBJ1-6, with no clear D. Germline V gives CDR1 MGHDK, CDR2 SYGVNS. The V end was cut by 3 bases, the J end by 4 bases, with 4 bases between. The CDR3 loop spans 13 amino acids. This CDR3 reads CASSEEYNSPLHF. The CDR3 DNA sequence: TGTGCCAGCAGTGAGGAATATAATTCACCCCTCCACTTT.

The table lists this clonotype with many counts. The chain carries TRBV29-1 and TRBJ1-1, with D perhaps matching TRBD1 (6 bases). The CDR3 totals 12 residues. Germline V gene data show CDR1 as SQVTM and CDR2 as ANQGSEA. Trimming removed 7 bases from V and 1 base from J, with 10 bases in between. CDR3 nucleotide sequence: TGCAGCGGAAAGACAGGGAACACTGAAGCTTTCTTT. Translating it yields CSGKTGNTEAFF.

The CDR3 DNA sequence: TGTGCCAGTAGTATGGGGCAGATGAACACTGAAGCTTTCTTT. Amino acid sequence: CASSMGQMNTEAFF. The chain combines TRBV19 with TRBJ1-1; D may be TRBD1 (5 bases). The CDR3 is 14 residues long. From germline, CDR1 is LNHDA and CDR2 SQIVND (reference sequence). Trimming left V 3 bases short and J 0 bases short, with 8 bases between.

This clonotype has at least ten counts. The V gene is TRBV29-1, the J gene TRBJ2-4; D possibly matches TRBD1 or TRBD2 (5 bases each). This CDR3 has 11 residues. CDR1 and CDR2 from the germline V gene are SQVTM and ANQGSEA. V was cut by 6 bases and J by 12 bases, with 15 bases left in between. The CDR3 loop reads CSVARDRSQYF. The CDR3 DNA reads as TGCAGCGTCGCCCGGGACCGTAGTCAGTACTTC. Filled out from reference TRBV29-1 and TRBJ2-4, the complete variable domain reads SAVISQKPSRDICQRGTSLTIQCQVDSQVTMMFWYRQQPGQSLTLIATANQGSEATYESGFVIDKFPISRPNLTFSTLTVSNMSPEDSSIYLCSVARDRSQYFGAGTRLSVL.

This clonotype was recorded at least ten times. J is TRBJ2-3 and V is TRBV7-9; D remains unclear. Germline assignment: CDR1 SEHNR and CDR2 FQNEAQ (reference sequence). Trimming removed 3 bases at V and 2 bases at J, with 12 bases between. This CDR3 region has 15 residues. The CDR3 bases are TGTGCCAGCAGCTTCATGGCGAGAGCCACAGATACGCAGTATTTT. Translating it yields CASSFMARATDTQYF.

This rearrangement joins TRBV27 to TRBJ2-5; the match to TRBD1 covers 8 bases. The CDR3 contains 13 residues. Unmatched junction bases numbered 3, after V lost 4 bases and J lost 5 bases. The germline V gene has CDR1 MNHEY and CDR2 SMNVEV (reference sequence). CDR3 DNA sequence: TGTGCCAGCAGTTGGACAGGGAGGGAGACCCAGTACTTC. It specifies CASSWTGRETQYF.

CDR3 nucleotide sequence: TGTGCCAGCTCACCACCGATGAATCAGCCCCAGCATTTT. This translates into CASSPPMNQPQHF. The rearrangement joins TRBV18 to TRBJ1-5, with no clear D. CDR3 size: 13 residues. The V and J ends lost 0 bases and 4 bases respectively, with 4 bases between them. Germline values: CDR1 KGHSH, CDR2 LQKENI.

The chain recombines TRBV20-1 with TRBJ1-2, with D unresolved. From germline, CDR1 is DFQATT and CDR2 SNEGSKA (reference sequence). Trimming removed 5 bases from V and 7 bases from J, with 17 bases in between. The CDR3 is 13 residues long. The CDR3 region has the DNA TGCAGTGCTTCCCCTTTGAGGAGTCGTGGCTACACCTTC. It is translated as CSASPLRSRGYTF.

The table lists this clonotype with many counts. The J gene is TRBJ1-1, the V gene TRBV27; TRBD1 might be the D (6 bases). The CDR3 consists of 14 residues. Germline V gives CDR1 MNHEY, CDR2 SMNVEV (reference sequence). Trimming stripped 0 bases from V and 3 bases from J, with 8 bases between. CDR3 loop: CASSLSKGDTEAFF. For the CDR3, the DNA is TGTGCCAGCAGTTTATCGAAGGGGGACACTGAAGCTTTCTTT.

This clonotype was seen more than once but under ten times. The chain links TRBV29-1 to TRBJ2-3; D gene ambiguous. The CDR3 length is 12 residues. V shed 4 bases and J shed 5 bases, with 10 bases lying between them. Germline V lookup: CDR1 SQVTM, CDR2 ANQGSEA. This CDR3 is CSVGFGQDTQYF. DNA of the CDR3: TGCAGCGTTGGATTCGGGCAAGATACGCAGTATTTT.

The chain combines TRBV2 with TRBJ2-3; 15 positions agree with TRBD2. Germline-derived CDR1 and CDR2 are SNHLY and FYNNEI. The CDR3 is 18 amino acids. The V and J ends lost 7 bases and 2 bases, in that order; junction bases with no gene match: 10. The CDR3 is CASTRTSGGARNTDTQYF. The CDR3 bases are TGTGCCAGCACTAGGACTAGCGGGGGGGCCAGGAACACAGATACGCAGTATTTT. Together with reference TRBV2 and TRBJ2-3, the CDR3 gives the full variable domain: EPEVTQTPSHQVTQMGQEVILRCVPISNHLYFYWYRQILGQKVEFLVSFYNNEISEKSEIFDDQFSVERPDGSNFTLKIRSTKLEDSAMYFCASTRTSGGARNTDTQYFGPGTRLTVL.

This clonotype was counted only a few times. The chain uses TRBV3-1 and TRBJ2-1; no reliable D call. Looked up from germline, CDR1 is LGHDT and CDR2 is YNNKEL (reference sequence). The CDR3 extends over 14 amino acids. V was cut by 1 base and J by 7 bases, with 11 bases left in between. The CDR3 here is CASSQGYKENEQFF. The CDR3 nucleotides read TGTGCCAGCAGCCAAGGGTATAAAGAAAATGAGCAGTTCTTC.

This clonotype was counted at least ten times. The rearrangement links TRBV5-1 to TRBJ2-5; TRBD2 matches 9 bases. V shed 3 bases, J shed 1 base, and the junction held 4 bases outside the gene matches. CDR3 length: 15 residues. Germline CDR1 SGHRS, CDR2 YFSETQ. The CDR3: CASSSAGGTQETQYF. For the CDR3, the DNA is TGCGCCAGCAGCTCAGCGGGGGGTACCCAAGAGACCCAGTACTTC.

The chain combines TRBV12-3 or TRBV12-4 with TRBJ2-7; no firm D call. The V gene lost 8 bases and the J gene lost 0 bases, with 14 bases spanning the gap. The CDR3 spans 14 residues. Here the CDR3 reads CASSSPGLSYEQYF. The CDR3 DNA reads as TGTGCCAGCTCCTCCCCCGGGCTCTCCTACGAGCAGTACTTC.

This clonotype was counted many times. V gene TRBV20-1 combines with J gene TRBJ2-1; perhaps TRBD2 as D (6 bases). CDR1 is DFQATT, CDR2 SNEGSKA, per germline (reference sequence). The CDR3 runs 14 residues. Trimming took off 7 bases at V and 3 bases at J, with 16 bases between the two ends. The CDR3 protein is CSGGGETNYNEQFF. The CDR3 DNA follows: TGCAGTGGAGGAGGGGAGACGAACTACAATGAGCAGTTCTTC.

This clonotype occurred many times. The rearrangement links TRBV24-1 to TRBJ2-1, with D maybe TRBD1 (5 bases). The CDR3 is 17 amino acids. V was cut by 9 bases and J by 6 bases, with 26 bases left in between. Germline V gene lookup returns CDR1 KGHDR and CDR2 SFDVKD. The CDR3 reads CATEDSNGPHQGNEQFF. The CDR3 DNA sequence: TGTGCCACCGAAGACTCAAACGGACCCCACCAGGGCAATGAGCAGTTCTTC.

CDR3 sequence (DNA): TGCGCCAGCAGTCCTTCGGGGGACACCTACGAGCAGTACTTC. It yields the protein CASSPSGDTYEQYF. V is TRBV4-1 and J is TRBJ2-7; the D gene could be TRBD1 or TRBD2 (6 bases each). The germline V gene has CDR1 MGHRA and CDR2 YSYEKL. The CDR3 is made up of 14 amino acids. Trimming left V 6 bases short and J 2 bases short, with 14 bases between.

V gene TRBV7-2 combines with J gene TRBJ2-1; possibly TRBD1 or TRBD2 for D (5 bases each). Germline V gene lookup returns CDR1 SGHTA and CDR2 FQGNSA. V was trimmed by 1 base and J by 2 bases, leaving 12 bases between them. The CDR3 length is 16 residues. The chain's CDR3 is CASSLGPRGTYNEQFF. The CDR3 DNA reads as TGTGCCAGCAGCTTAGGGCCGAGGGGAACCTACAATGAGCAGTTCTTC.

The V gene is TRBV19, the J gene TRBJ2-7; D not resolved. The CDR3 covers 14 residues. Germline V CDR1 and CDR2: LNHDA, SQIVND (reference sequence). Trimming cost V 4 bases and J 5 bases, with 15 bases left between them. CDR3 DNA: TGTGCCAGTAGTAAGGACGGAGCCAGCCACGAGCAGTACTTC. Translated: CASSKDGASHEQYF.

The chain joins TRBV27 to TRBJ2-3; no definite D call. In germline, CDR1 is MNHEY, CDR2 SMNVEV (reference sequence). Trimming took off 3 bases at V and 5 bases at J, with 6 bases between the two ends. This CDR3 is built from 12 residues. As DNA, the CDR3 is TGTGCCAGCAGTTTCAGGAGAGATACGCAGTATTTT. Its protein is CASSFRRDTQYF.